Described below is a single TCR beta chain sequence and its context. Antigen specificity is unknown. The sample belongs to a study of cytomegalovirus exposure and HLA in healthy donors. Overall study: HLA-typed donors contributed about 85 million unique TCRs, which were held in an early data release.

The CDR3 covers 14 residues. Germline V CDR1 and CDR2: LNHDA, SQIVND (reference sequence). V gave up 5 bases and J gave up 7 bases, with 12 bases separating them. Primers for the PCR totalled 60 Vbeta and 13 Jbeta. Sequencing used immunoSEQ multiplex PCR; TCRdb keeps in-frame clones, though not all of them. This sample has about 100,000 clones, with 70% to 80% found just once. Findings and caveats of the study: Overall, approximately 180 TCR beta chains were annotated as cytomegalovirus-associated. Follow-up analysis later connected one missense variant in DCLRE1C with trimming of TCR beta V- and J-genes. With high specificity and sensitivity, the classifier reportedly diagnosed cytomegalovirus status.

The origin of this receptor is a female donor in good health and CMV-seropositive. The material sequenced was PBMCs. V usage is TRBV19 and J usage is TRBJ1-6; a possible D gene is TRBD1 (5 bases). The CDR3 DNA sequence: TGTGCCAGTAGTCCCCGGGGGACGAATTCACCCCTCCACTTT. It codes for CASSPRGTNSPLHF.